Listed here are 12 T cell receptor beta chains from one sample, sequenced in a study of blood T cell repertoires in COVID-19. Generated by immunoSEQ multiplex PCR, the TCRdb table keeps only in-frame clones and is missing some. The table records roughly 99,000 clones, more than 65% of them present only once. The sample consisted of peripheral blood. All receptors derive from a woman over 75 with acute or convalescent COVID-19.

The chain recombines TRBV24-1 with TRBJ1-2, with D hard to call. Germline CDR1 KGHDR, CDR2 SFDVKD. This CDR3 has 14 residues. The V end was cut by 5 bases, the J end by 1 base, with 10 bases between. The CDR3 loop is CATSGTSFNYGYTF. The CDR3 bases are TGTGCCACCAGTGGGACTTCCTTTAACTATGGCTACACCTTC.

The chain couples TRBV5-4 to TRBJ2-3; 8 nucleotides line up with TRBD1. Germline loops: CDR1 SGHNT, CDR2 YYREEE (reference sequence). CDR3 size: 16 residues. V gave up 0 bases and J gave up 3 bases; unmatched junction bases: 6. CDR3 loop: CASSLDQGAWTDTQYF. CDR3 nucleotides: TGTGCCAGCAGCTTGGACCAGGGGGCATGGACAGATACGCAGTATTTT. Full variable domain (rest looked up from reference TRBV5-4 and TRBJ2-3): ETGVTQSPTHLIKTRGQQVTLRCSSQSGHNTVSWYQQALGQGPQFIFQYYREEENGRGNFPPRFSGLQFPNYSSELNVNALELDDSALYLCASSLDQGAWTDTQYFGPGTRLTVL.

The chain employs TRBV5-1 and TRBJ1-1; a weak D match, TRBD1 (6 bases). The germline gives CDR1 SGHRS, CDR2 YFSETQ. The ends were cut back, 1 base at V and 11 bases at J, with 27 bases in the middle. The CDR3 contains 17 residues. This CDR3 reads CASSLNVASQGSIGAFF. The CDR3 DNA reads TGCGCCAGCAGCTTGAATGTCGCTTCACAGGGATCAATAGGGGCTTTCTTT.

The V call is TRBV6-2 or TRBV6-3, the J call TRBJ2-1, with 9 bases aligning to TRBD1. V shed 2 bases, J shed 10 bases, and the junction held 9 bases outside the gene matches. The germline gives CDR1 MNHEY, CDR2 SVGEGT. The CDR3 length is 15 residues. CDR3 sequence: CASSYGDREAGEQFF. For the CDR3, the DNA is TGTGCCAGCAGTTACGGGGACAGGGAGGCGGGAGAGCAGTTCTTC.

The chain combines TRBV6-5 with TRBJ1-6, with TRBD1 as a possible D gene (6 bases). Germline CDR1 is MNHEY and CDR2 is SVGAGI. The CDR3 is 13 amino acids. Trimming shortened V by 6 bases and J by 11 bases, and 14 bases separated the two germline ends. The CDR3 reads CASSPGVGTPLHF. CDR3 sequence (DNA): TGTGCCAGCAGCCCAGGGGTTGGGACACCCCTCCACTTT.

The rearrangement joins TRBV20-1 to TRBJ1-2; D is undetermined. The length of the CDR3 is 10 residues. The ends were cut back, 5 bases at V and 8 bases at J, with 9 bases in the middle. Germline CDR1 and CDR2: DFQATT and SNEGSKA (reference sequence). CDR3 nucleotides: TGCAGTGCTCTTCCCTCGGGCTACACCTTC. Translated, it gives CSALPSGYTF.

V is TRBV28 and J is TRBJ1-1, with D perhaps matching TRBD1 (5 bases). The CDR3 runs to 14 residues. CDR1 MDHEN and CDR2 SYDVKM come from the germline V gene. Trimming stripped 6 bases from V and 5 bases from J, with 16 bases between. The CDR3 region is CASRVRGRGTEAFF. The CDR3 DNA follows: TGTGCCAGCAGAGTTCGAGGGCGGGGGACTGAAGCTTTCTTT.

The chain joins TRBV7-9 to TRBJ1-1, with 9 bases that match TRBD1. The CDR3 is made up of 14 amino acids. J gave up 10 bases and V 2 bases, and 8 bases lay outside the gene matches. The germline CDR1 and CDR2 sequences are SEHNR and FQNEAQ (reference sequence). The CDR3 nucleotides read TGTGCCAGCAGCTTATTAACAGGGGGCATGGGAGCTTTCTTT. This gives the protein CASSLLTGGMGAFF.

The genes are TRBV28 and TRBJ1-3; D is unclear. Trimming stripped 7 bases from V and 3 bases from J, with 16 bases between. The CDR3 is 15 amino acids. Germline V gene lookup returns CDR1 MDHEN and CDR2 SYDVKM. The CDR3 reads CASTTPIGYGNTIYF. The CDR3 DNA reads as TGTGCCAGCACCACTCCCATCGGGTATGGAAACACCATATATTTT.

V gene TRBV19 combines with J gene TRBJ1-5, with unresolved D. Trimming removed 1 base from V and 1 base from J, with 11 bases in between. CDR1 is LNHDA and CDR2 is SQIVND in the germline V gene (reference sequence). This CDR3 comprises 16 residues. The CDR3 spells CASSIGPGGSNQPQHF. DNA of the CDR3: TGTGCCAGTAGTATAGGTCCGGGAGGGAGCAATCAGCCCCAGCATTTT.

V is TRBV7-9 and J is TRBJ1-1, with D possibly matching TRBD1 (6 bases). Trimming removed 7 bases from V and 2 bases from J, with 8 bases in between. Germline values: CDR1 SEHNR, CDR2 FQNEAQ (reference sequence). The CDR3 consists of 12 residues. CDR3 in DNA: TGTGCCAGCAACAGGGTAAACACTGAAGCTTTCTTT. Translating gives CASNRVNTEAFF. The full variable domain, in which reference TRBV7-9 and TRBJ1-1 provide the parts outside the CDR3, is DTGVSQNPRHKITKRGQNVTFRCDPISEHNRLYWYRQTLGQGPEFLTYFQNEAQLEKSRLLSDRFSAERPKGSFSTLEIQRTEQGDSAMYLCASNRVNTEAFFGQGTRLTVV.

The chain carries TRBV30 and TRBJ1-1; D might be TRBD1 (6 bases). CDR1 GTSNPN and CDR2 SVGIG come from the germline V gene (reference sequence). The CDR3 is made up of 19 amino acids. Trimming stripped 3 bases from V and 1 base from J, with 27 bases between. The CDR3 coding sequence is TGTGCCTGGAGCTTCCGGGGGGCGAGAACAAACCCGGAGAACACTGAAGCTTTCTTT. Protein product: CAWSFRGARTNPENTEAFF.